Detailed here is one TCR beta chain. Its antigen is unidentified. Germline and junction disagree at one end, which may indicate a read error. The library came from three nested PCR rounds adapted from ARM-PCR protocols. TCRdb analysed the multiplex PCR reads with MiXCR anew, one entry per CDR3 protein. This sample yields more than 85,000 distinct CDR3 sequences, of which 75% to 90% are seen a single time; approximately 24% belongs to the top ten. The source of the sample is a study of tumor and adjacent non-tumor tissue in lung cancer. Findings of the study overall: In normal lung, the top 100 clones were significantly more dominant than in tumor.

The CDR3 covers 15 residues. CDR1 MDHEN and CDR2 SYDVKM come from the germline V gene. The template was RNA from unsorted bulk tissue. The sample consisted of lung tumor tissue. This receptor was obtained from a man between 65 and 85 years old with non-small cell lung cancer. The V call is TRBV28, the J call TRBJ1-5, with D possibly being TRBD1 (6 bases). This CDR3 reads CTSILSQGRNQPRHF. CDR3 DNA: TGTACCAGCATTCTCTCCCAGGGGAGAAATCAGCCCCGGCATTTT.